This entry lists 7 T cell receptor beta chains sequenced from one sample in a study of T cells in Graves' hyperthyroidism and ophthalmopathy. The investigators amplified TCR beta CDR3 regions from RNA transcripts. Researchers ran a first-round RT-PCR on the TCR CDR3 using the HTBI primer set. TCRdb analysed the multiplex PCR reads with MiXCR anew, one entry per CDR3 protein. The sample records about 360,000 distinct CDR3 sequences, approximately 25% being singletons. The sequenced material came from blood. These receptors were obtained from a man aged 45-65 years with Graves' hyperthyroidism.

This clonotype was counted between two and nine times. The J gene is TRBJ2-1, the V gene TRBV5-6; D not certain. Germline lookup yields CDR1 SGHDT and CDR2 YYEEEE. CDR3 size: 16 residues. Trimming stripped 4 bases from V and 7 bases from J, with 21 bases between. CDR3 coding DNA: TGTGCCAGCAGCGCTAGGACCTCTGGGGTTTGGAATGAGCAGTTCTTC. This translates into CASSARTSGVWNEQFF.

In its sample, this clonotype was seen a few times. The chain uses TRBV7-9 and TRBJ1-1, with D perhaps TRBD1 (5 bases). The V and J ends lost 5 bases and 11 bases respectively, with 27 bases between them. Germline CDR1 and CDR2: SEHNR and FQNEAQ (reference sequence). There are 16 residues in the CDR3. The chain's CDR3 is CASSQIPGAGGMGAFF. Written as DNA, the CDR3 is TGTGCCAGCAGCCAAATCCCCGGTGCCGGGGGGATGGGGGCTTTCTTT.

The rearrangement uses TRBV29-1 and TRBJ2-7, with a possible D match to TRBD1 (6 bases). Germline V lookup: CDR1 SQVTM, CDR2 ANQGSEA. Trimming shortened V by 5 bases and J by 3 bases, and 11 bases separated the two germline ends. The CDR3 extends over 12 amino acids. The CDR3 sequence: CSVKDSHYEQYF. Here the CDR3 DNA reads TGCAGCGTTAAGGACAGCCACTACGAGCAGTACTTC.

The J gene is TRBJ2-7, the V gene TRBV30; TRBD1 agrees at 9 bases. The CDR3 is 15 amino acids. Germline CDR1 is GTSNPN and CDR2 is SVGIG (reference sequence). After removal of 0 bases from V and 7 bases from J, the junction contained 10 bases not matched to a gene. CDR3 sequence reads: CAWSVIATGGREQYF. The CDR3 region has the DNA TGTGCCTGGAGTGTAATTGCGACAGGGGGTCGGGAGCAGTACTTC.

This clonotype appeared many times. The chain combines TRBV2 with TRBJ2-7; D is perhaps TRBD2 (6 bases). V lost 1 base and J lost 4, with 11 bases in between. The CDR3 totals 14 residues. Germline assignment: CDR1 SNHLY and CDR2 FYNNEI. CDR3 amino acids: CASSEGGTDYEQYF. CDR3 nucleotides: TGTGCCAGCAGTGAAGGGGGGACTGATTACGAGCAGTACTTC.

This clonotype was observed a handful of times. The chain employs TRBV5-1 and TRBJ1-2; D gene ambiguous. Germline V CDR1 and CDR2: SGHRS, YFSETQ. V lost 6 bases and J lost 6, with 15 bases in between. There are 13 residues in the CDR3. This CDR3 reads CASTPRVGDGYTF. CDR3 in DNA: TGCGCCAGCACCCCACGCGTAGGAGATGGCTACACCTTC.

This clonotype was seen ten or more times. The J gene is TRBJ2-3, the V gene TRBV28; 11 bases align to TRBD1. The CDR3 has 14 residues. V shed 5 bases and J 8 bases; nucleotides not matched to a gene: 6. Germline V gene lookup returns CDR1 MDHEN and CDR2 SYDVKM. The CDR3 is CASSRDRGSGTQYF. In DNA form, the CDR3 reads TGTGCCAGCAGTCGGGACAGGGGGTCGGGTACGCAGTATTTT.